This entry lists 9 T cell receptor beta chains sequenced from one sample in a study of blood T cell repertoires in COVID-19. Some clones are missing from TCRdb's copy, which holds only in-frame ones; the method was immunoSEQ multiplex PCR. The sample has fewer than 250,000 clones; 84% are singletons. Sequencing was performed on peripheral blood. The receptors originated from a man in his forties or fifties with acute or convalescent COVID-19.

CDR3 DNA: TGTGCCAGCAGCGTAGAACAGGGGTTCCACGAGCAGTACTTC. Its protein product is CASSVEQGFHEQYF. The rearrangement links TRBV9 to TRBJ2-7, with 7 bases fitting TRBD1. V lost 0 bases to trimming and J lost 5 bases; unmatched junction nucleotides: 5. Germline CDR1 SGDLS, CDR2 YYNGEE. The CDR3 loop spans 14 amino acids.

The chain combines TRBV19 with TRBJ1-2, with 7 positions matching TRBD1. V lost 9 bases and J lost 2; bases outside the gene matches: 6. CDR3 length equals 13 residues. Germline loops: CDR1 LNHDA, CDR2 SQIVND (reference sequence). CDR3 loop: CASNGQANYGYTF. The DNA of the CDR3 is TGTGCCAGCAATGGACAGGCCAACTATGGCTACACCTTC.

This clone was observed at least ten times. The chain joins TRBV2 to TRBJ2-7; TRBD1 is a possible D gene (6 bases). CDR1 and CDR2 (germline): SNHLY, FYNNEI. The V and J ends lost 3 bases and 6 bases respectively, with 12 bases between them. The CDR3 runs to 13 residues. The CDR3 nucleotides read TGTGCCAGCAGTGATGACAGGCTCGGCGAGCAGTACTTC. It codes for CASSDDRLGEQYF.

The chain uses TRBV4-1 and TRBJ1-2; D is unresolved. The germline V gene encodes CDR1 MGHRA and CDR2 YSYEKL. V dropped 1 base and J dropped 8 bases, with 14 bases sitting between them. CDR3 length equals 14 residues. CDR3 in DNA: TGCGCCAGCAGCCAAGCCGATGAGGTTCGGGGCTACACCTTC. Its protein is CASSQADEVRGYTF.

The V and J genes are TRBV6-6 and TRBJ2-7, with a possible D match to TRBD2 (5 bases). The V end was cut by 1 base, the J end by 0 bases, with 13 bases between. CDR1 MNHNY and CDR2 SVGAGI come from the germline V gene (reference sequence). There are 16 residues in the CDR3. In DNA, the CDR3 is TGTGCCAGCAGTTACTTCGGCGGAACTAGCTCCTACGAGCAGTACTTC. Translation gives CASSYFGGTSSYEQYF.

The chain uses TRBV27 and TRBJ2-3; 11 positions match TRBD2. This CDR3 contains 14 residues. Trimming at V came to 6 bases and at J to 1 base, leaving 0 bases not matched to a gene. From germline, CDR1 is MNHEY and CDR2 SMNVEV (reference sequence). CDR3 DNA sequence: TGTGCCAGCAGGGGACTAGCGGGCACAGATACGCAGTATTTT. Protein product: CASRGLAGTDTQYF.

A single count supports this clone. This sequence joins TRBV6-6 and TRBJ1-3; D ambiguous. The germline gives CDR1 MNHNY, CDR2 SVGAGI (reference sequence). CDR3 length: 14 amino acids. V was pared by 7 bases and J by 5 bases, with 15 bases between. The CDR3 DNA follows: TGTGCCAGCACCCACTCACCGGAGAGAAACACCATATATTTT. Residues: CASTHSPERNTIYF.

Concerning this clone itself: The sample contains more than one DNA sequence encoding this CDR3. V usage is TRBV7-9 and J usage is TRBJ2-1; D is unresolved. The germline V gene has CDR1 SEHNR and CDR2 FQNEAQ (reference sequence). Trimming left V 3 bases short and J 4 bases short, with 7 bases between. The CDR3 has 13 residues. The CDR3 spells CASSFSSYNEQFF. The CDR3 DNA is TGTGCCAGCAGCTTCTCTTCGTACAATGAGCAGTTCTTC.

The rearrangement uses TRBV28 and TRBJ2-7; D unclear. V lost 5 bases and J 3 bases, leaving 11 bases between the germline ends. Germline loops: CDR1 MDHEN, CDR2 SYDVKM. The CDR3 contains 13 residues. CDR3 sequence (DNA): TGTGCCAGCAGTCCTCAACAGATCTACGAGCAGTACTTC. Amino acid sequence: CASSPQQIYEQYF. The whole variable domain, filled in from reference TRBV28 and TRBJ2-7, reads DVKVTQSSRYLVKRTGEKVFLECVQDMDHENMFWYRQDPGLGLRLIYFSYDVKMKEKGDIPEGYSVSREKKERFSLILESASTNQTSMYLCASSPQQIYEQYFGPGTRLTVT.